This T cell receptor (beta chain) was observed in a study of monozygotic twins with cystic fibrosis. Remarks on this clone: The target antigen is unknown.

Repertoires were generated with immunoSEQ multiplex PCR, while TCRdb's copy carries only in-frame clones and drops some. Of about 14,000 clones detected, 85% to 95% appear once; the ten largest clones hold around a tenth. The CDR3 contains 14 residues. Losses at the gene ends were 5 bases for V and 6 bases for J; bases not matched to a gene: 9. The V gene's germline CDR1 is MNHEY and CDR2 SMNVEV (reference sequence). Findings of the study overall: Monozygotic CF twins shared more identical nucleotide clonotypes than unrelated patients. V usage most resembled the co-twin in 13 of 16 pairs.

This clonotype was sampled from a girl aged 2-10 years with cystic fibrosis. The V and J genes are TRBV27 and TRBJ2-7; 8 positions match TRBD2. Sample: blood. The CDR3 coding sequence is TGTGCCAGCAGTCTCGACGGGAGGGCCCTCGAGCAGTACTTC. Protein product: CASSLDGRALEQYF.